The entry below gives a single T cell receptor (beta chain) sequence along with its context. The entry originates in a study of preoperative IRX-2 immunotherapy in early breast cancer. CDR1 SGHNT and CDR2 YENEEA come from the germline V gene. The trim removed 3 bases at V and 7 bases at J, leaving 7 bases unmatched. CDR3 length: 15 residues. Produced via immunoSEQ multiplex PCR; TCRdb's table is partial and in-frame only. The sample includes about 38,000 clones, roughly four fifths seen only once; the top ten take roughly 1.5%. Treatment denoted: preoperative locoregional IRX-2 cytokine immunotherapy. Patients received preoperative, locoregional IRX-2 cytokine immunotherapy in a phase Ib study.

The source was lymph node tissue, collected after IRX-2 immunotherapy. V gene TRBV11-3 combines with J gene TRBJ2-7; 12 nucleotides match TRBD2. This TCR was sampled from a human donor with breast cancer. The chain's CDR3 is CASSLPSGGAREQYF. The CDR3 bases are TGTGCCAGCAGCTTGCCTAGCGGGGGGGCTCGAGAGCAGTACTTC.